This entry lists 13 T cell receptor beta chains sequenced from one sample in a study of beta chain features in type 1 diabetes. The entirety of the isolated RNA underwent reverse transcription, so expressed TCRB transcripts were sequenced. Libraries were prepared by immunoSEQ multiplex PCR; TCRdb keeps only in-frame clonotypes and omits some of them. Of 140,000 to 150,000 clones in the sample, about 10% are singletons; the top ten hold 1.3%. Sequenced material: naive CD4+ T cells from blood. The receptors derive from a man aged 18 to 29 in good health.

This chain joins TRBV18 and TRBJ2-6; D remains unclear. Germline V gene sequence: CDR1 KGHSH, CDR2 LQKENI. The CDR3 has 17 residues. Trimming took 1 base from V and 0 from J, leaving 10 bases between them. CDR3 region: CASSPRVSHSGANVLTF. CDR3 DNA sequence: TGTGCCAGCTCACCACGTGTGTCCCACTCTGGGGCCAACGTCCTGACTTTC.

This clone was seen a handful of times. The chain carries TRBV4-1 and TRBJ1-6, with a tentative D call TRBD1 (5 bases). The CDR3 sequence is 13 residues long. CDR1 and CDR2 from the germline V gene are MGHRA and YSYEKL. Trimming cost V 3 bases and J 9 bases, with 9 bases left between them. The CDR3 loop is CASSHLDSSPLHF. Written as DNA, the CDR3 is TGCGCCAGCAGCCATCTCGACAGTTCACCCCTCCACTTT.

This clone has only a few counts. The chain employs TRBV10-3 and TRBJ2-2, with 9 bases identical to TRBD1. The CDR3 has 13 residues. V lost 10 bases and J lost 2; bases outside the gene matches: 2. Per germline, CDR1 ENHRY and CDR2 SYGVKD. The CDR3 region is CATTGGNTGELFF. The CDR3 nucleotides are TGTGCCACCACAGGGGGCAACACCGGGGAGCTGTTTTTT.

The chain links TRBV7-3 to TRBJ2-3, with D maybe TRBD2 (5 bases). Trimming pared 3 bases from V and 3 bases from J, leaving 13 bases between. CDR3 length: 15 amino acids. Germline CDR1 reads SGHTA; CDR2 reads FQGTGA. This CDR3 is CASSFDGKGTDTQYF. The CDR3 region has the DNA TGTGCCAGCAGCTTCGACGGGAAGGGAACAGATACGCAGTATTTT.

This clone has a count of ten or more. The V and J genes are TRBV28 and TRBJ2-7; D might be TRBD1 (7 bases). The V gene's germline CDR1 is MDHEN and CDR2 SYDVKM. V lost 5 bases, J lost 4 bases, and 18 bases lay in between. This CDR3 region has 15 residues. The CDR3 sequence is CASSGGTEVWYEQYF. The CDR3 DNA reads TGTGCCAGCAGTGGGGGGACAGAAGTCTGGTACGAGCAGTACTTC.

This clone was seen only a few times. V and J are TRBV28 and TRBJ2-3, with 14 bases identical to TRBD2. This CDR3 has 17 amino acids. CDR1 MDHEN and CDR2 SYDVKM come from the germline V gene. Trimming took 4 bases from V and 2 from J; bases not matched to a gene: 5. The CDR3 bases are TGTGCCAGCAGTTCACCGGGACTAGCGGGGGTCACAGATACGCAGTATTTT. Residues: CASSSPGLAGVTDTQYF.

This clone turned up a few times. CDR3: CASSFQRGAGEQYF. CDR3 DNA: TGTGCCAGCAGCTTCCAGCGGGGGGCCGGGGAGCAGTACTTC. The chain links TRBV7-2 to TRBJ2-7; 9 bases align to TRBD2. CDR3 length equals 14 residues. V trimming: 3 bases; J trimming: 7 bases; junction bases outside the gene matches: 7. Germline CDR1 is SGHTA and CDR2 is FQGNSA. Full variable domain (remainder filled in from reference TRBV7-2 and TRBJ2-7): GAGVSQSPSNKVTEKGKDVELRCDPISGHTALYWYRQSLGQGLEFLIYFQGNSAPDKSGLPSDRFSAERTGGSVSTLTIQRTQQEDSAVYLCASSFQRGAGEQYFGPGTRLTVT.

The chain has TRBV2 and TRBJ1-2; D is unclear. V gave up 7 bases and J gave up 8 bases, with 17 bases separating them. The CDR3 is made up of 13 amino acids. CDR1 is SNHLY, CDR2 FYNNEI, per germline. The CDR3 bases are TGTGCCAGCATCGGACCCGGCCCGGGGGGCTACACCTTC. It encodes CASIGPGPGGYTF.

The table lists this clone with a few counts. J is TRBJ2-7 and V is TRBV5-1; 8 bases match TRBD1. The CDR3 runs 14 residues. Losses at the gene ends were 6 bases for V and 6 bases for J; bases not matched to a gene: 11. The germline gives CDR1 SGHRS, CDR2 YFSETQ. The CDR3: CASKDGQGSGEQYF. CDR3 DNA: TGCGCCAGCAAGGACGGACAGGGATCCGGCGAGCAGTACTTC.

The chain has TRBV27 and TRBJ2-1, with 9 bases identical to TRBD1. The V gene end was trimmed by 7 bases and the J gene end by 15 bases; junction bases not matched to a gene: 13. The CDR3 contains 13 residues. Germline V gene lookup returns CDR1 MNHEY and CDR2 SMNVEV (reference sequence). The CDR3 sequence is CASTWTGDHRPFF. The CDR3 region has the DNA TGTGCCAGCACCTGGACAGGGGACCACAGGCCGTTCTTC.

This clone was picked up a small number of times. The rearrangement joins TRBV6-5 to TRBJ2-3; TRBD1 matches 9 bases. CDR3 size: 15 residues. CDR1 and CDR2 from the germline V gene are MNHEY and SVGAGI. J gave up 3 bases and V 6 bases, and 7 bases lay outside the gene matches. This CDR3 is CASSLQGQGTDTQYF. In nucleotides, the CDR3 is TGTGCCAGCAGCCTACAGGGACAGGGAACAGATACGCAGTATTTT.

There are a few counts of this clone. The chain recombines TRBV28 with TRBJ2-7, with 8 bases lining up with TRBD2. CDR1 is MDHEN, CDR2 SYDVKM, per germline. The trim removed 8 bases at V and 0 bases at J, leaving 9 bases unmatched. This CDR3 region has 15 residues. The CDR3 region is CASRNSGVSSYEQYF. The DNA for the CDR3 is TGTGCCAGCCGGAATAGCGGGGTATCCTCCTACGAGCAGTACTTC.

The V gene is TRBV5-4, the J gene TRBJ2-1; TRBD2 matches at 8 bases. Germline-derived CDR1 and CDR2 are SGHNT and YYREEE (reference sequence). The ends lost 4 bases at V and 1 base at J; junction bases unmatched: 10. CDR3 length: 17 residues. The CDR3 DNA reads as TGTGCCAGCAGCCCCTACGGTAGCGGGGTGTCCTACAATGAGCAGTTCTTC. Its protein is CASSPYGSGVSYNEQFF.